The entry that follows covers one T cell receptor beta chain sequence. As yet, its antigen is unknown. CD45RO-negative cells were positively selected for CCR7, leaving out terminally differentiated effector memory CD45RA+ cells. These data come from a study of shared clonotypes between healthy human individuals. Study-level results: Though the depth was large, rarefaction showed that sorted-subset sequencing was incomplete. Non-shared clonotypes were found to have lower generation probabilities than the clonotypes that were shared by all four of the sorted-subset donors.

In the sorted-subset replicate PCRs, 200 ng DNA, around 30,000 T cell genomes, was used. How the authors handled the data: ImmunoSEQ junction-only sequences lacked quality scores, so their filtering differed. Only in-frame clones appear in the TCRdb table, and some are missing; sequencing was by immunoSEQ multiplex PCR. Clone size and V and J calls were adopted from that table, with D and trimming inferred from the DNA. The sample gives under 2,000,000 clones, 85% to 95% of which show up once; roughly 1% is in the top ten. This TCR was sampled from a man younger than 30 in good health. Sequenced: naive CD8+ T cells sorted from blood.

In DNA form, the CDR3 reads TGTGCCAGCAGTGCTTCGGACAGGGCGGATCTCAACACTGAAGCTTTCTTT. Amino acids: CASSASDRADLNTEAFF. The chain employs TRBV28 and TRBJ1-1, with 8 bases identical to TRBD1. V lost 5 bases, J lost 2 bases, and 13 bases stayed unmatched. Germline CDR1 is MDHEN and CDR2 is SYDVKM. CDR3 length equals 17 residues.